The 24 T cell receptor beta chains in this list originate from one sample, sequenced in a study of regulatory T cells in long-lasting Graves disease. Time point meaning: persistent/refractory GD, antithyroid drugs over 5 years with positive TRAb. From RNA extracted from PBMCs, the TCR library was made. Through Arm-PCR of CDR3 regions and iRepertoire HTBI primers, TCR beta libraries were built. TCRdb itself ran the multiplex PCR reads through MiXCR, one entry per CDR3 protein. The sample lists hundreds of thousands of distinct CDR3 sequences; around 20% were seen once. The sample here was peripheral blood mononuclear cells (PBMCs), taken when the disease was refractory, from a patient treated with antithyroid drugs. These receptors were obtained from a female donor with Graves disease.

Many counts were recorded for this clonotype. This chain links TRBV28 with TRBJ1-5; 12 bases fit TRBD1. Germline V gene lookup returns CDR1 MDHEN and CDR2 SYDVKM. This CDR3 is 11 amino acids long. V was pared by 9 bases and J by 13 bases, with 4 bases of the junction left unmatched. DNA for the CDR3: TGTGCCAGTCTGGGACAGGGGGCGCAGCATTTT. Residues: CASLGQGAQHF.

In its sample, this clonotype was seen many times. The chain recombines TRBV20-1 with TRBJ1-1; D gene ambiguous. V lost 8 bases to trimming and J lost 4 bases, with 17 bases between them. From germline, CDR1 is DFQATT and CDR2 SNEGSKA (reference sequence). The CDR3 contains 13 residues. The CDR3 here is CSPDRGRFTEAFF. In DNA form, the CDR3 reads TGCAGTCCAGATCGGGGAAGGTTCACTGAAGCTTTCTTT.

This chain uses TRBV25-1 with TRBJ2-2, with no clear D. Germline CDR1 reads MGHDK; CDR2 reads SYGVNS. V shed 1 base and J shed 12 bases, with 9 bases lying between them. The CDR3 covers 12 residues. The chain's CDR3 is CASSEFGFKLFF. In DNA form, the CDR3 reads TGTGCCAGCAGTGAATTTGGTTTTAAGCTGTTTTTT.

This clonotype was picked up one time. This CDR3 reads CASSQAPLAGGIQETQYF. The DNA for the CDR3 is TGTGCCAGCAGCCAAGCCCCCCTAGCGGGAGGGATCCAAGAGACCCAGTACTTC. The genes are TRBV7-2 and TRBJ2-5; 12 positions agree with TRBD2. CDR1 and CDR2 (germline): SGHTA, FQGNSA. The CDR3 has 18 residues. With 5 bases clipped from V and 1 base from J, the junction kept 11 bases outside the gene matches. The full variable domain, in which reference TRBV7-2 and TRBJ2-5 provide the parts outside the CDR3, is GAGVSQSPSNKVTEKGKDVELRCDPISGHTALYWYRQSLGQGLEFLIYFQGNSAPDKSGLPSDRFSAERTGGSVSTLTIQRTQQEDSAVYLCASSQAPLAGGIQETQYFGPGTRLLVL.

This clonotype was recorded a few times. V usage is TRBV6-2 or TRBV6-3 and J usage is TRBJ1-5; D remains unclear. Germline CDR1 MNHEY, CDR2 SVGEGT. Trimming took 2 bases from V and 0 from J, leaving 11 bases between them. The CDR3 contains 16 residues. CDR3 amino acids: CASSYAAGTSNQPQHF. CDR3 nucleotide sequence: TGTGCCAGCAGTTACGCGGCAGGTACTAGCAATCAGCCCCAGCATTTT.

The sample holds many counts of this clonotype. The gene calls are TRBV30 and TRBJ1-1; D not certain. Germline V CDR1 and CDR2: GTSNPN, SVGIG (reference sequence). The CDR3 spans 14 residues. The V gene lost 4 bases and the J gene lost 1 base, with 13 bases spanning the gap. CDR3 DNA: TGTGCCTGGACCGTGGGATTTGGGAACACTGAAGCTTTCTTT. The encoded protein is CAWTVGFGNTEAFF.

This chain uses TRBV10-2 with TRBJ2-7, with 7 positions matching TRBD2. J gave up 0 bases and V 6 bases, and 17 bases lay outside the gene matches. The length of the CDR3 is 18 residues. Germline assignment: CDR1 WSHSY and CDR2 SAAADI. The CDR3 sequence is CASRPSRGGTFGSYEQYF. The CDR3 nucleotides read TGCGCCAGCAGGCCGAGTAGGGGAGGGACGTTCGGCTCCTACGAGCAGTACTTC.

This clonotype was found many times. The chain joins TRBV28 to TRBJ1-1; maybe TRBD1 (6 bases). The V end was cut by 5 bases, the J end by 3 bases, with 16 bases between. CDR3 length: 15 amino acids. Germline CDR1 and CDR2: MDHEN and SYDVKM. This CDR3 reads CASSPFGQGYTEAFF. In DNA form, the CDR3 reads TGTGCCAGCAGTCCCTTCGGTCAGGGGTACACTGAAGCTTTCTTT. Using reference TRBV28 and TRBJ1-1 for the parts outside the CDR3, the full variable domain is DVKVTQSSRYLVKRTGEKVFLECVQDMDHENMFWYRQDPGLGLRLIYFSYDVKMKEKGDIPEGYSVSREKKERFSLILESASTNQTSMYLCASSPFGQGYTEAFFGQGTRLTVV.

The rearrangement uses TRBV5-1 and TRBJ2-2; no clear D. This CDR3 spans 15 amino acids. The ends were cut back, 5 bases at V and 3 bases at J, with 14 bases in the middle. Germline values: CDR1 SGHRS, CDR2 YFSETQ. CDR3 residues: CASRFPWPDTGELFF. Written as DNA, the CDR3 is TGCGCCAGCAGGTTTCCCTGGCCGGACACCGGGGAGCTGTTTTTT.

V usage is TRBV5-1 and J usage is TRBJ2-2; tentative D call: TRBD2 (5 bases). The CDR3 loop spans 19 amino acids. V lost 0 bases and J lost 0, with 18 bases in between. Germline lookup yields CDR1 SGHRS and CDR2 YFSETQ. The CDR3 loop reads CASSLAWAGITANTGELFF. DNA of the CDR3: TGCGCCAGCAGCTTGGCCTGGGCGGGTATTACGGCGAACACCGGGGAGCTGTTTTTT.

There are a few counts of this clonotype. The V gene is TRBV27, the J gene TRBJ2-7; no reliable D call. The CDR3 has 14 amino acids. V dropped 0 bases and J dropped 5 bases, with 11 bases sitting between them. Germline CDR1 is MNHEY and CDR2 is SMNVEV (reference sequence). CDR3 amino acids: CASSLSTLADEQYF. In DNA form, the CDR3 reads TGTGCCAGCAGTTTATCAACTTTGGCAGACGAGCAGTACTTC.

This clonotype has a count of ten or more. The DNA of the CDR3 is TGTGCCAGCAGTTCGCGTCTAGCGTTAGCAAAAGAGACCCAGTACTTC. Its translation: CASSSRLALAKETQYF. This chain links TRBV27 with TRBJ2-5; D possibly corresponds to TRBD2 (6 bases). Looked up from germline, CDR1 is MNHEY and CDR2 is SMNVEV (reference sequence). V shed 4 bases and J shed 3 bases, with 18 bases lying between them. The CDR3 loop spans 16 amino acids.

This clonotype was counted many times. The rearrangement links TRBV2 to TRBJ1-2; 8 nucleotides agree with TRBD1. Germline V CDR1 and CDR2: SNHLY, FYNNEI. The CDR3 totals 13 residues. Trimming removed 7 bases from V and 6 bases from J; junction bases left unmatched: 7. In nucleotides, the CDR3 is TGTGCCAGCACTTTCACAGGGGGAGATGGCTACACCTTC. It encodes CASTFTGGDGYTF.

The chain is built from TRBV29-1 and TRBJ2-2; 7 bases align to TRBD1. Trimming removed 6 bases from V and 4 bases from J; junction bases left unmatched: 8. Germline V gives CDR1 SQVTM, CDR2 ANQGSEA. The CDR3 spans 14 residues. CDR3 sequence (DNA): TGCAGCGTCCGGACAGGTGGGAGCACCGGGGAGCTGTTTTTT. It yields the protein CSVRTGGSTGELFF.

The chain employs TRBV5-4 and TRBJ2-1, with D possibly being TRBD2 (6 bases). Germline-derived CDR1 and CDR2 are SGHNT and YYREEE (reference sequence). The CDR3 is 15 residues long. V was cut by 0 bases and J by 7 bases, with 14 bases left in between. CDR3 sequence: CASSLVGGVGNEQFF. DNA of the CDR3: TGTGCCAGCAGCTTGGTCGGCGGGGTGGGGAATGAGCAGTTCTTC.

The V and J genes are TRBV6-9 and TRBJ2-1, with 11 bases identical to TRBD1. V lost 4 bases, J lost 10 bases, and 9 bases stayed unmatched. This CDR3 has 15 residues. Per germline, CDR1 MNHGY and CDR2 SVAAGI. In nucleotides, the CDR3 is TGTGCCAGCAGTTTAAGGGACAGGGGGACTTGGGAGCAGTTCTTC. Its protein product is CASSLRDRGTWEQFF.

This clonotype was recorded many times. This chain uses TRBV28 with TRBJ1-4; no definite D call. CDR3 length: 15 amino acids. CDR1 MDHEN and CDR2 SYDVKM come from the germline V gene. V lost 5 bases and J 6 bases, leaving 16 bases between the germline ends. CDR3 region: CASSPPGSGDEKLFF. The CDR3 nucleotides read TGTGCCAGCAGTCCCCCGGGGTCTGGAGATGAAAAACTGTTTTTT.

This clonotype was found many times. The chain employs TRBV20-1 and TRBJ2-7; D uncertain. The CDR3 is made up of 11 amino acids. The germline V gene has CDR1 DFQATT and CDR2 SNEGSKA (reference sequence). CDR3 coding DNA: TGCAGCGCCAGCTTTGGCTACGAGCAGTACTTC. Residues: CSASFGYEQYF.

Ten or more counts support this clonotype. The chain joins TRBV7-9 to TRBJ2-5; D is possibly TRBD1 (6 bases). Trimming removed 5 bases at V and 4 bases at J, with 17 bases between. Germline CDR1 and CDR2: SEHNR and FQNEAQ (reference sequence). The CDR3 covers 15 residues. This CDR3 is CASSASRGFGETQYF. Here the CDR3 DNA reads TGTGCCAGCAGCGCCTCCAGGGGTTTTGGAGAGACCCAGTACTTC. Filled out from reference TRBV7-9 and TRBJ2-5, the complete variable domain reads DTGVSQNPRHKITKRGQNVTFRCDPISEHNRLYWYRQTLGQGPEFLTYFQNEAQLEKSRLLSDRFSAERPKGSFSTLEIQRTEQGDSAMYLCASSASRGFGETQYFGPGTRLLVL.

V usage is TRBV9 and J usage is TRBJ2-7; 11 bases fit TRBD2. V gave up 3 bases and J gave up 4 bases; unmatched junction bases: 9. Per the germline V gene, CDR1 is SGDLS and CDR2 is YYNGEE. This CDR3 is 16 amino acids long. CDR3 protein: CASSGEDTSGSYEQYF. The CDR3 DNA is TGTGCCAGCAGCGGAGAGGATACTAGCGGGAGTTACGAGCAGTACTTC.

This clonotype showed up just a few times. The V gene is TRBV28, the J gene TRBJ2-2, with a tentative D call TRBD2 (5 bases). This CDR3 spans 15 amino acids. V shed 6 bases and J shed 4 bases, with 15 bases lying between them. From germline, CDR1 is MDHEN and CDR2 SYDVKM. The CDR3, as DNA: TGTGCCAGCAGCTTCGGGGTGGCGAGCACCGGGGAGCTGTTTTTT. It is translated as CASSFGVASTGELFF.

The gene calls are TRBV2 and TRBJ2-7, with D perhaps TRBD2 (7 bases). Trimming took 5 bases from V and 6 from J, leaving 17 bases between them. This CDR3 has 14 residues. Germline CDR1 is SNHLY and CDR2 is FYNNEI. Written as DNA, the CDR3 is TGTGCCAGCAGTTCACGCGGGGGCCTCAGCGAGCAGTACTTC. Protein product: CASSSRGGLSEQYF.

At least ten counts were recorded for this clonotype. The CDR3 loop reads CASSRTGEAYGYTF. DNA for the CDR3: TGCGCCAGCAGCAGGACAGGGGAAGCTTATGGCTACACCTTC. The V call is TRBV5-1, the J call TRBJ1-2; 9 nucleotides match TRBD1. Germline V gene sequence: CDR1 SGHRS, CDR2 YFSETQ. Trimming removed 4 bases from V and 5 bases from J; junction bases left unmatched: 6. The CDR3 runs 14 residues. Full variable domain (missing parts from reference TRBV5-1 and TRBJ1-2): KAGVTQTPRYLIKTRGQQVTLSCSPISGHRSVSWYQQTPGQGLQFLFEYFSETQRNKGNFPGRFSGRQFSNSRSEMNVSTLELGDSALYLCASSRTGEAYGYTFGSGTRLTVV.

The CDR3 DNA reads as TGCGCCAGCAGCCACGGGACAGGGCCGAACACTGAAGCTTTCTTT. Translation gives CASSHGTGPNTEAFF. V and J are TRBV4-1 and TRBJ1-1; 9 bases are shared with TRBD1. The CDR3 contains 15 residues. From germline, CDR1 is MGHRA and CDR2 YSYEKL. Trimming at V came to 3 bases and at J to 1 base, leaving 3 bases not matched to a gene.